Listed here are 2 T cell receptor beta chains from one sample, sequenced in a study of CD8 T cells in Susac syndrome (dated by TCRdb to the late 2010s). Library method: the immunoSEQ multiplex PCR assay. RNA was extracted using the RNeasy kit, and roughly 0.5 to 1 ug of the RNA was reverse transcribed with random hexamers. The raw public reads went through TCRdb reprocessing: fastp at Q25, MiXCR clone calling, in-frame beta chains kept. Merged by CDR3 protein, the rows form single entries marked with the most common genes and DNA. A total of about 150,000 distinct CDR3 sequences appear in this sample, approximately 93% of them only once. The ten largest clones represent roughly 0.098% of the sample. The sequenced sample was CD4+ T cells from PBMCs. The receptors originated from a human donor with multiple sclerosis.

V is TRBV3-1 and J is TRBJ1-2, with D perhaps matching TRBD1 (6 bases). The V gene's germline CDR1 is LGHDT and CDR2 YNNKEL (reference sequence). The V end lost 2 bases, the J end lost 6 bases, and 10 bases lay between the germline ends. The CDR3 loop spans 13 amino acids. The CDR3, as DNA: TGTGCCAGCAGCCAAAGACACAGGGATGGCTACACCTTC. Amino acids: CASSQRHRDGYTF. The whole variable domain, remainder taken from reference TRBV3-1 and TRBJ1-2, is DTAVSQTPKYLVTQMGNDKSIKCEQNLGHDTMYWYKQDSKKFLKIMFSYNNKELIINETVPNRFSPKSPDKAHLNLHINSLELGDSAVYFCASSQRHRDGYTFGSGTRLTVV.

The rearrangement uses TRBV12-3 or TRBV12-4 and TRBJ2-1; possible D gene TRBD2, 6 bases. V lost 8 bases and J 12 bases, leaving 26 bases between the germline ends. CDR3 length equals 15 residues. The CDR3 DNA reads as TGTGCCAGCGGACCCGGGACTGTTGAGACAATGAGGCAGTTCTTC. Its protein product is CASGPGTVETMRQFF.